These 18 T cell receptor beta chains share one sample of origin, sequenced in a study of blood T cell repertoires in COVID-19. Here immunoSEQ multiplex PCR was the method, and the copy in TCRdb shows in-frame clones only, minus some. The table has a few hundred thousand clones, 80% to 90% seen once. Sequencing input: PBMCs or T cells enriched from blood (not recorded which). These receptors all stem from a woman in her forties or fifties who had recovered from COVID-19.

This chain connects TRBV3-1 (or the pseudogene TRBV3-2) to TRBJ1-2; D is unresolved. The CDR3 loop spans 15 amino acids. V lost 3 bases and J lost 4, with 15 bases in between. Germline-derived CDR1 and CDR2 are LGHDT and YNNKEL (reference sequence). CDR3 region: CASSHPRGSFYGYTF. The CDR3 DNA is TGTGCCAGCAGCCACCCCCGTGGCTCCTTCTATGGCTACACCTTC.

This chain connects TRBV16 to TRBJ2-7; maybe TRBD2 (5 bases). V lost 1 base and J lost 3, with 13 bases in between. The CDR3 sequence is 15 residues long. From germline, CDR1 is KGHSY and CDR2 FQNENV. The CDR3 region has the DNA TGTGCCAGCAGCCAATTGAGGGAGATACACTACGAGCAGTACTTC. Translating it yields CASSQLREIHYEQYF.

The chain recombines TRBV5-6 with TRBJ2-2; the D gene is possibly TRBD1 (5 bases). Germline loops: CDR1 SGHDT, CDR2 YYEEEE. The length of the CDR3 is 16 residues. Trimming stripped 4 bases from V and 3 bases from J, with 16 bases between. The CDR3 DNA is TGTGCCAGCAGCCCGGGCAGGGTCACTTACACCGGGGAGCTGTTTTTT. Translation gives CASSPGRVTYTGELFF.

This chain connects TRBV7-9 to TRBJ2-7, with D possibly matching TRBD2 (7 bases). Germline V gene lookup returns CDR1 SEHNR and CDR2 FQNEAQ (reference sequence). CDR3 size: 13 residues. The germline V and J ends were trimmed by 5 bases and 3 bases, with 11 bases remaining between them. The CDR3 DNA follows: TGTGCCAGCAGCGGGCGGGGGCTCTACGAGCAGTACTTC. Protein sequence: CASSGRGLYEQYF.

Only a few counts were recorded for this clone. The chain joins TRBV28 to TRBJ1-2; a possible D gene is TRBD1 (6 bases). Trimming removed 6 bases from V and 8 bases from J, with 16 bases in between. The CDR3 totals 13 residues. Germline assignment: CDR1 MDHEN and CDR2 SYDVKM. The CDR3 reads CASSPGQLGGYTF. In nucleotides, the CDR3 is TGTGCCAGCAGCCCCGGACAGTTAGGAGGCTACACCTTC.

The chain combines TRBV5-6 with TRBJ2-7; possible D gene TRBD1, 5 bases. The CDR3 is made up of 14 amino acids. CDR1 and CDR2 (germline): SGHDT, YYEEEE. Trimming shortened V by 4 bases and J by 2 bases, and 13 bases separated the two germline ends. DNA for the CDR3: TGTGCCAGCAGCGGGATAAGGGGTACCTACGAGCAGTACTTC. This gives the protein CASSGIRGTYEQYF.

This chain uses TRBV4-1 with TRBJ2-7; D uncertain. Germline assignment: CDR1 MGHRA and CDR2 YSYEKL. The CDR3 has 13 amino acids. V was shortened by 0 bases and J by 4 bases, with 7 bases between the two germline ends. The CDR3 DNA follows: TGCGCCAGCAGCCAAGAAAAGAGATACGAGCAGTACTTC. As protein: CASSQEKRYEQYF.

V usage is TRBV25-1 and J usage is TRBJ1-6, with D maybe TRBD1 (6 bases). CDR1 and CDR2 from the germline V gene are MGHDK and SYGVNS. V gave up 3 bases and J gave up 0 bases, with 15 bases separating them. The CDR3 extends over 18 amino acids. CDR3 amino acids: CASSDTGHLSSYNSPLHF. CDR3 nucleotide sequence: TGTGCCAGCAGTGACACGGGACACCTGAGCTCCTATAATTCACCCCTCCACTTT. The complete variable domain, with remaining parts taken from reference TRBV25-1 and TRBJ1-6, reads EADIYQTPRYLVIGTGKKITLECSQTMGHDKMYWYQQDPGMELHLIHYSYGVNSTEKGDLSSESTVSRIRTEHFPLTLESARPSHTSQYLCASSDTGHLSSYNSPLHFGNGTRLTVT.

In its sample, this clone was seen a few times. The CDR3 spells CASSLGGAPLYEQYF. DNA for the CDR3: TGTGCCAGCAGCTTAGGCGGAGCGCCACTCTACGAGCAGTACTTC. The chain uses TRBV7-2 and TRBJ2-7, with unresolved D. Germline loops: CDR1 SGHTA, CDR2 FQGNSA. The CDR3 contains 15 residues. V was trimmed by 1 base and J by 3 bases, leaving 13 bases between them.

The genes are TRBV5-5 and TRBJ2-7, with 14 bases identical to TRBD2. Germline V gene lookup returns CDR1 SGHKS and CDR2 YYEKEE (reference sequence). The ends lost 4 bases at V and 0 bases at J; junction bases unmatched: 6. The CDR3 runs 17 residues. In DNA, the CDR3 is TGTGCCAGCAGCGGCGGGACTAGCGGGAGTCGCTCCTACGAGCAGTACTTC. Protein sequence: CASSGGTSGSRSYEQYF. The full variable domain, with the rest looked up from reference TRBV5-5 and TRBJ2-7, is DAGVTQSPTHLIKTRGQQVTLRCSPISGHKSVSWYQQVLGQGPQFIFQYYEKEERGRGNFPDRFSARQFPNYSSELNVNALLLGDSALYLCASSGGTSGSRSYEQYFGPGTRLTVT.

The rearrangement links TRBV2 to TRBJ2-1; the match to TRBD2 covers 8 bases. This CDR3 contains 14 residues. Germline loops: CDR1 SNHLY, CDR2 FYNNEI. Trimming took 8 bases from V and 2 from J; bases not matched to a gene: 5. The CDR3 DNA reads as TGTGCCAGCGGAACTAGCGGAACCTACAATGAGCAGTTCTTC. Translating it yields CASGTSGTYNEQFF.

This chain's CDR3 is CASSRGTGTYEQYF. CDR3 in DNA: TGTGCCAGCTCACGCGGGACGGGAACCTACGAGCAGTACTTC. The rearrangement uses TRBV18 and TRBJ2-7, with D tentatively TRBD2 (6 bases). Germline V gene lookup returns CDR1 KGHSH and CDR2 LQKENI. This CDR3 has 14 amino acids. Trimming left V 4 bases short and J 2 bases short, with 12 bases between.

The CDR3 spells CAIKGTGTDGYTF. The CDR3 nucleotides are TGTGCCATCAAGGGGACAGGGACAGATGGCTACACCTTC. The rearrangement joins TRBV10-3 to TRBJ1-2; 9 bases agree with TRBD1. Germline V gene lookup returns CDR1 ENHRY and CDR2 SYGVKD. This CDR3 is built from 13 residues. The junction had 6 bases not matched to a gene; V was cut back by 7 bases and J by 6 bases.

This sequence joins TRBV5-4 and TRBJ2-7, with TRBD1 as a possible D gene (5 bases). V lost 0 bases and J 3 bases, leaving 10 bases between the germline ends. The CDR3 covers 14 residues. Germline CDR1 is SGHNT and CDR2 is YYREEE (reference sequence). CDR3 residues: CASSLEDTYYEQYF. The CDR3 DNA sequence: TGTGCCAGCAGCTTGGAGGACACATACTACGAGCAGTACTTC.

The rearrangement uses TRBV28 and TRBJ1-1; 7 bases are a match to TRBD1. With V trimmed by 10 bases and J by 4 bases, 3 bases remained unmatched. This CDR3 is built from 11 residues. Per the germline V gene, CDR1 is MDHEN and CDR2 is SYDVKM. CDR3 protein: CATAGGTEAFF. The CDR3, as DNA: TGTGCCACAGCAGGGGGCACTGAAGCTTTCTTT.

This rearrangement joins TRBV10-1 to TRBJ1-1, with 8 bases aligning to TRBD1. CDR3 length: 15 residues. V lost 6 bases, J lost 0 bases, and 6 bases stayed unmatched. CDR1 is WNHNN, CDR2 SYGVQD, per germline (reference sequence). CDR3 nucleotide sequence: TGCGCCAGCAGACCTTCGGACAGGGTGAACACTGAAGCTTTCTTT. Protein: CASRPSDRVNTEAFF.

V is TRBV7-2 and J is TRBJ2-2, with D possibly being TRBD1 (5 bases). Germline CDR1 reads SGHTA; CDR2 reads FQGNSA. The ends were cut back, 2 bases at V and 7 bases at J, with 8 bases in the middle. The CDR3 totals 13 residues. The CDR3 nucleotides read TGTGCCAGCAGCTTACAGGGTATCGGGGAGCTGTTTTTT. This gives the protein CASSLQGIGELFF.

V usage is TRBV7-9 and J usage is TRBJ2-1, with 9 bases aligning to TRBD2. This CDR3 contains 18 residues. Trimming at V came to 3 bases and at J to 8 bases, leaving 17 bases not matched to a gene. From germline, CDR1 is SEHNR and CDR2 FQNEAQ (reference sequence). CDR3 residues: CASSFLAGAPLFGDEQFF. DNA of the CDR3: TGTGCCAGCAGCTTTTTAGCGGGAGCTCCTTTATTTGGGGATGAGCAGTTCTTC.